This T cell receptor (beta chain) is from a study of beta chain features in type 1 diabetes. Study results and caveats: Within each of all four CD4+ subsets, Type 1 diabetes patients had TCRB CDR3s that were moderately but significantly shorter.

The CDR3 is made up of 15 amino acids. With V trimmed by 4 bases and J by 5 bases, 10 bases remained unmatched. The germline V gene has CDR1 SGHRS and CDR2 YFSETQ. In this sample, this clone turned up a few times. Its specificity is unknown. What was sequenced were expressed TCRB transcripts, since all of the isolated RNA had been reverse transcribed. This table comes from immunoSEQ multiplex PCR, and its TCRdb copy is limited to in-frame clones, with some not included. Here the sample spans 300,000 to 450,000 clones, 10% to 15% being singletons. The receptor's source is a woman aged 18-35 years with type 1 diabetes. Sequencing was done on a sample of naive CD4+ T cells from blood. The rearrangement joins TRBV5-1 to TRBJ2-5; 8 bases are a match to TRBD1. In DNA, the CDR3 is TGCGCCAGCAGCACGGGTGGACAGGGAGGCGAGACCCAGTACTTC. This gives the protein CASSTGGQGGETQYF.